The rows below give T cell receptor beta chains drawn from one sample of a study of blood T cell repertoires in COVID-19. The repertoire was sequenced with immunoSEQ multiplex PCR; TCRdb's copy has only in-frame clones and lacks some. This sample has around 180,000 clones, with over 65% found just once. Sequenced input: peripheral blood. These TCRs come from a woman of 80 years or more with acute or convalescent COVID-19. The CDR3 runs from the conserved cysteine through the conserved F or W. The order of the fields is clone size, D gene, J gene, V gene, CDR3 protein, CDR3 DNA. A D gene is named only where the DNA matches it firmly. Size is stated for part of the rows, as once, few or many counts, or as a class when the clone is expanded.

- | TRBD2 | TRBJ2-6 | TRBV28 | CASTPSYLGSGIPGGANVLTF | TGTGCCAGCACCCCTTCCTATCTGGGTAGCGGGATACCCGGGGGGGCCAACGTCCTGACTTTC
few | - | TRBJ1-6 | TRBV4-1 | CASSQGDRRSPLHF | TGCGCCAGCAGCCAAGGAGACAGGCGTTCACCCCTCCACTTT
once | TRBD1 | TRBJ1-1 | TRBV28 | CASGTPDRALAAFF | TGTGCCAGCGGAACGCCCGACAGGGCCCTCGCGGCTTTCTTT
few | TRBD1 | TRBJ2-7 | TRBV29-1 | CSVEAGAGDRANEQYF | TGCAGCGTTGAAGCTGGTGCTGGGGACAGGGCAAACGAGCAGTACTTC
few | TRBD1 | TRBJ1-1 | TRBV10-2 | CATEIKSTGRGTEAFF | TGCGCCACCGAAATTAAGTCGACAGGGCGGGGCACTGAAGCTTTCTTT
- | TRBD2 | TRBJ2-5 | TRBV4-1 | CASSQGDSGRAKTQYF | TGCGCCAGCAGCCAAGGGGATAGCGGGAGGGCAAAGACCCAGTACTTC
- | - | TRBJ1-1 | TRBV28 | CASRRIGGIGTEAFF | TGTGCCAGCAGGCGGATCGGGGGAATTGGCACTGAAGCTTTCTTT
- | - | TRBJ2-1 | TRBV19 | CASRIMASDEQFF | TGTGCCAGCCGTATTATGGCAAGCGATGAGCAGTTCTTC
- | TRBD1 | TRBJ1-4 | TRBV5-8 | CASSLAAGQGEKLFF | TGTGCCAGCAGCTTGGCCGCGGGACAGGGTGAAAAACTGTTTTTT
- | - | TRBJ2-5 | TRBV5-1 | CASSLRGRETQYF | TGCGCCAGCAGCTTGCGGGGGAGGGAGACCCAGTACTTC
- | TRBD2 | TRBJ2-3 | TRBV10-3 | CAISEAGVADTQYF | TGTGCCATCAGTGAAGCGGGAGTCGCAGATACGCAGTATTTT
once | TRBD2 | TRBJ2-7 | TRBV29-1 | CSVGGGAYEQYF | TGCAGCGTTGGGGGGGGAGCCTACGAGCAGTACTTC
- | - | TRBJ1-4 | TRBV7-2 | CASSSQGGVGNEKLFF | TGTGCCAGCAGCTCTCAAGGCGGGGTGGGTAATGAAAAACTGTTTTTT
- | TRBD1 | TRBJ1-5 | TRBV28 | CASSRLQGEDQPQHF | TGTGCCAGCAGTCGACTACAGGGGGAAGATCAGCCCCAGCATTTT
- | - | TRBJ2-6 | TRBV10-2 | CASCASTGPSGANVLTF | TGCGCCAGCTGTGCTTCGACAGGCCCCTCTGGGGCCAACGTCCTGACTTTC
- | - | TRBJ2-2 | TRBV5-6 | CASSLDTPEWTGELFF | TGTGCCAGCAGCTTGGATACCCCCGAGTGGACCGGGGAGCTGTTTTTT
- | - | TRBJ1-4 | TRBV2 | CASLNSATNEKLFF | TGTGCCAGTTTAAACAGTGCAACTAATGAAAAACTGTTTTTT
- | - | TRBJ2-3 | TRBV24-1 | CATSERGRVSTDTQYF | TGTGCCACCAGTGAGCGCGGCAGGGTCAGCACAGATACGCAGTATTTT
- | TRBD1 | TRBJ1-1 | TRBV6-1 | CASSEAPGQVVTEAFF | TGTGCCAGCAGTGAAGCGCCGGGACAGGTAGTAACTGAAGCTTTCTTT
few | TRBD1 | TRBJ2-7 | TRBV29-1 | CSVDVQGSPNSYEQYF | TGCAGCGTTGACGTACAGGGGTCTCCCAATTCCTACGAGCAGTACTTC
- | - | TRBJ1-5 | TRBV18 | CASSPREGKGQPQHF | TGTGCCAGCTCACCACGGGAGGGGAAAGGTCAGCCCCAGCATTTT
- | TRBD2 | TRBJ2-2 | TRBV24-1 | CATSDLYSAGGFTGELFF | TGTGCCACCAGTGATTTGTACAGCGCGGGAGGGTTCACCGGGGAGCTGTTTTTT
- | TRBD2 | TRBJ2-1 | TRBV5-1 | CASSLATSGSGEQFF | TGCGCCAGCAGCTTGGCGACTAGCGGGAGTGGCGAGCAGTTCTTC
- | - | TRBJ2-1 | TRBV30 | CAWRDNTYNEQFF | TGTGCCTGGAGAGATAACACCTACAATGAGCAGTTCTTC
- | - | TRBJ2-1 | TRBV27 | CASSSLITGTGYNEQFF | TGTGCCAGCAGTTCCCTAATCACCGGGACTGGCTACAATGAGCAGTTCTTC
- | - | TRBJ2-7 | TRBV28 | CASSSRGSGYEQYF | TGTGCCAGCAGTTCTAGAGGATCCGGCTACGAGCAGTACTTC
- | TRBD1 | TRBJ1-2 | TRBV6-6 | CASSYPGQPYGYTF | TGTGCCAGCAGTTACCCGGGACAGCCTTATGGCTACACCTTC
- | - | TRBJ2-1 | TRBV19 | CASKSAVDYNEQFF | TGTGCCAGTAAATCAGCGGTCGACTACAATGAGCAGTTCTTC
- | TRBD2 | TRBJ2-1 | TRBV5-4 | CASSLGGREGEQFF | TGTGCCAGCAGCTTGGGGGGTCGGGAGGGCGAGCAGTTCTTC
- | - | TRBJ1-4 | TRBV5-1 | CASSLANNLEKLFF | TGCGCCAGCAGCTTGGCCAATAATCTAGAAAAACTGTTTTTT
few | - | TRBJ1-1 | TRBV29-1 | CSVVWSLDTEAFF | TGCAGCGTTGTATGGTCCCTAGACACTGAAGCTTTCTTT
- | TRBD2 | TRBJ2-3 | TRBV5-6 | CASSLFGAGATDTQYF | TGTGCCAGCAGCTTGTTCGGAGCGGGAGCCACAGATACGCAGTATTTT
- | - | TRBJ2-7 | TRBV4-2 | CASSQDLGGTYEQYF | TGTGCCAGCAGCCAAGATCTCGGGGGAACCTACGAGCAGTACTTC
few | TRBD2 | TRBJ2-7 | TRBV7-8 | CASSLAGTSDYEQYF | TGTGCCAGCAGCTTAGCCGGGACTAGCGACTACGAGCAGTACTTC
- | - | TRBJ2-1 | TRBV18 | CASSLVGYNEQFF | TGTGCCAGCTCACTTGTCGGCTACAATGAGCAGTTCTTC
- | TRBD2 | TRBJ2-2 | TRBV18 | CASSLQSTAGLAGETGELFF | TGTGCCAGCTCACTCCAATCCACCGCGGGACTAGCGGGAGAAACCGGGGAGCTGTTTTTT
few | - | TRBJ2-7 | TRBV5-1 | CASSGGTLLISYEQYF | TGCGCCAGCAGCGGCGGGACTCTACTAATCTCCTACGAGCAGTACTTC
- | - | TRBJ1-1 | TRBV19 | CASSISPGVTEAFF | TGTGCCAGTAGTATCTCCCCCGGGGTCACTGAAGCTTTCTTT
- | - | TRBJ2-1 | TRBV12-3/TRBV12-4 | CASSLGPSSEQFF | TGTGCCAGCAGTTTGGGCCCCTCAAGTGAGCAGTTCTTC
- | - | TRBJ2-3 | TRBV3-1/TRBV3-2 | CASSHLQGGFTDTQYF | TGTGCCAGCAGCCATCTGCAGGGGGGATTCACAGATACGCAGTATTTT
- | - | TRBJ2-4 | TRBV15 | CATSTGAMNIQYF | TGTGCCACCAGCACAGGGGCCATGAACATTCAGTACTTC
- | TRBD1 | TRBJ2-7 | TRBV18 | CASSPGTGASYEQYF | TGTGCCAGCTCACCAGGGACAGGGGCCTCCTACGAGCAGTACTTC
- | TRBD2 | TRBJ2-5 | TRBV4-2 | CASSQELREGETQYF | TGTGCCAGCAGCCAAGAATTGCGGGAGGGCGAGACCCAGTACTTC
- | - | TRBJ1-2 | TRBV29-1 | CSVTKSGQTNYGYTF | TGCAGCGTGACGAAATCCGGACAAACTAACTATGGCTACACCTTC
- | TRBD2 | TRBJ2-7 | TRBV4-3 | CASSQAVAGGYEQYF | TGCGCCAGCAGCCAAGCGGTAGCGGGGGGCTACGAGCAGTACTTC
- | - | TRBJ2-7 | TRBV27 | CASSLSAHDRSHEQYF | TGTGCCAGCAGTCTCTCCGCTCACGACAGGAGCCACGAGCAGTACTTC
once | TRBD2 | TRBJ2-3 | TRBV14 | CASSPIAGGPTDTQYF | TGTGCCAGCAGCCCGATAGCGGGAGGGCCTACAGATACGCAGTATTTT
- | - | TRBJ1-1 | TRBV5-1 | CASSSGISEAFF | TGCGCCAGCAGCTCAGGAATATCTGAAGCTTTCTTT
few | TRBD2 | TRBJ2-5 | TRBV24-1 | CATSDPLAAQETQYF | TGTGCCACCAGTGACCCTCTAGCGGCACAAGAGACCCAGTACTTC
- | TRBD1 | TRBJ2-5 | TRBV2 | CATRGGTGALQETQYF | TGTGCCACCCGGGGCGGGACAGGGGCTCTCCAAGAGACCCAGTACTTC